This TCR beta chain was found in a study of T cell repertoires in cytomegalovirus infection (dated by TCRdb to about 2019). Turning to the overall study: Donor HLA type was relevant to the analysis, because carriage of CMV infection together with the matching HLA type was indicated by public TCR beta signatures.

Notes on this clonotype: There is no known antigen for this receptor. Possible read error: a much larger clone is one base away.

Study-level results and caveats: In the ex vivo response, HLA-C-restricted CMV-specific TCR beta clonotypes were dominant, and in two of eight donors the single most frequent clonotype came from this HLA-C-restricted group. Cumulative frequency of public TCR beta family members discriminated carriers of CMV infection plus the relevant HLA type in this cohort and an independent 352-donor cohort.

Instrument used: Illumina HiSeq 1500. TCRdb reworked the public reads: Q25 trimming with fastp, MiXCR clone assembly, productive beta chains retained. Here each entry gathers all rows of one CDR3 protein and keeps the most common genes and DNA. This sample is represented by a few hundred thousand distinct CDR3 sequences; about 17% of them were singletons. The top ten hold roughly half of the sample. Sequences MDHEN (CDR1) and SYDVKM (CDR2) are obtained from the germline V gene. The CDR3 contains 17 residues, cysteine and phenylalanine counted. The CDR3 DNA has 51 bases and is translated from base 1. Cut back by 2 bases and 0 bases, the V and J ends lie 13 bases apart.

Specimen: CD8+ T cells from PBMCs. The chain is encoded by TRBV28 joined to TRBJ1-4, with the D gene not clear enough to name. This receptor was taken from a human donor in good health (CMV status not recorded). Some clones in this sample may be carry-over from other donors' samples. The CDR3 is CASSLRHFYPTNEKLFF. In nucleotide form, the sequence is TGTGCCAGCAGTTTACGTCATTTCTACCCAACTAATGAAAAACTGTTTTTT.